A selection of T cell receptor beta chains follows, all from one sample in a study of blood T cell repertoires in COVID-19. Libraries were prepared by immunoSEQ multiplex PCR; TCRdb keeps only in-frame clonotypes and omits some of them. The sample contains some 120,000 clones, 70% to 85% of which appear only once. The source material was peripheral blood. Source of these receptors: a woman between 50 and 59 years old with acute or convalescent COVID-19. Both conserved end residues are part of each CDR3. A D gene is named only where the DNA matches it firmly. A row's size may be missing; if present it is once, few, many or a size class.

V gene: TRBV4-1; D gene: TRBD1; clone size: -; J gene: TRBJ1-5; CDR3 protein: CASSQAQGDGNQPQHF; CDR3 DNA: TGCGCCAGCAGCCAAGCTCAGGGGGATGGCAATCAGCCCCAGCATTTT
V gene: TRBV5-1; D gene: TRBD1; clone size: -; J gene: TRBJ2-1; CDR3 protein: CASSHYKMTGQNYNEQFF; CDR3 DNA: TGCGCCAGCAGCCACTATAAGATGACAGGGCAGAACTACAATGAGCAGTTCTTC
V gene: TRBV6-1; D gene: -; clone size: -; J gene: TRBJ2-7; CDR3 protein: CASSEGSTRTYEQYF; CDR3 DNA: TGTGCCAGCAGTGAAGGGTCGACTAGAACCTACGAGCAGTACTTC
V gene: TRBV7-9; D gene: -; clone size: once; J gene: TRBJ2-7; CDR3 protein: CASSLGAGGEQYF; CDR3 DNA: TGTGCCAGCAGCTTAGGGGCGGGTGGCGAGCAGTACTTC
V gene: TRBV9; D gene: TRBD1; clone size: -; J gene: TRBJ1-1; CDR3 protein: CASSSSRGLTEAFF; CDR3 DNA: TGTGCCAGCAGCTCCTCTAGGGGGCTTACTGAAGCTTTCTTT
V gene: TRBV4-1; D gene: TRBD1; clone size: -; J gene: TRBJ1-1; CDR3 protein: CASSLTGAGNTEAFF; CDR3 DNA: TGCGCCAGCAGCCTCACAGGGGCGGGGAACACTGAAGCTTTCTTT
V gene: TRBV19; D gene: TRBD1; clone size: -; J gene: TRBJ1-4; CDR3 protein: CASSIAPTGIFEKLFF; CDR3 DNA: TGTGCCAGTAGTATAGCGCCGACAGGGATATTCGAAAAACTGTTTTTT
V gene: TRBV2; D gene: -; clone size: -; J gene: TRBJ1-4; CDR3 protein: CASKQGSGTNEKLFF; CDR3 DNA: TGTGCCAGCAAACAGGGAAGTGGAACTAATGAAAAACTGTTTTTT
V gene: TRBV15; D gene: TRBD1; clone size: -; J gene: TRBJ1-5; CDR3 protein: CATSRDPDRANQPQHF; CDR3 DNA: TGTGCCACCAGCAGAGACCCAGACAGGGCCAATCAGCCCCAGCATTTT
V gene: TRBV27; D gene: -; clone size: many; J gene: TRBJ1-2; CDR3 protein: CASSLQGSYGYTF; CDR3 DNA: TGTGCCAGCAGTTTGCAGGGTTCCTATGGCTACACCTTC
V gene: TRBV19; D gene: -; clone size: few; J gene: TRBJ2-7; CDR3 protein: CASSITTGHPYEQYF; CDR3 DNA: TGTGCCAGTAGTATAACCACAGGGCATCCCTACGAGCAGTACTTC
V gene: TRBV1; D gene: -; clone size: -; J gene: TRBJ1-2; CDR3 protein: CTSSQGNAGGNYGYTF; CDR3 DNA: TGCACCAGCAGCCAAGGGAATGCAGGGGGGAACTATGGCTACACCTTC
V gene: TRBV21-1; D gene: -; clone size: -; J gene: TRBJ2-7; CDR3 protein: CASSKEERGTSSYEQYF; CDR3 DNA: TGTGCCAGCAGCAAAGAGGAGAGGGGGACATCTTCCTACGAGCAGTACTTC
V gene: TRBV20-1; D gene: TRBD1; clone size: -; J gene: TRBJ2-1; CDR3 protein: CSASLPGQGRSNEQFF; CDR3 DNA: TGCAGTGCTAGTTTACCAGGACAGGGTCGAAGCAATGAGCAGTTCTTC
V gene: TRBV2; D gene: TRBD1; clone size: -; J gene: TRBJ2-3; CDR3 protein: CASRSGTGSDTQYF; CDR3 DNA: TGTGCCAGCAGATCCGGGACAGGGTCAGATACGCAGTATTTT
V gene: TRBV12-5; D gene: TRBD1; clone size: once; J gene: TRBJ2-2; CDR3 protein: CASGLNTGAGGELFF; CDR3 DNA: TGTGCTAGTGGTTTGAACACAGGGGCAGGCGGGGAGCTGTTTTTT
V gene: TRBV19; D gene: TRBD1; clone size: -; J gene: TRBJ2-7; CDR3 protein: CASSRQGYEQYF; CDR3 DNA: TGTGCCAGTAGTCGACAGGGATACGAGCAGTACTTC
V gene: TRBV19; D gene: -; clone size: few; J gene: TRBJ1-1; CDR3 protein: CASTHLTGRGTEAFF; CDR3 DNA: TGTGCCAGTACCCATTTAACAGGGAGGGGCACTGAAGCTTTCTTT
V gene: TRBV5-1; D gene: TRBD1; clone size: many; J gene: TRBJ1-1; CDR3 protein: CASSSMGQGFTEAFF; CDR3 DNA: TGCGCCAGCAGCTCAATGGGACAGGGGTTCACTGAAGCTTTCTTT
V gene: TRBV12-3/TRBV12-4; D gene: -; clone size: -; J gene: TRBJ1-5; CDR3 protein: CAIQGDSNQPQHF; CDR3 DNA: TGTGCCATTCAGGGCGATAGCAATCAGCCCCAGCATTTT
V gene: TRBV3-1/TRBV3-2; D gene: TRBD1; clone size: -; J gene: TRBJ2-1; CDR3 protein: CASSQGVGTGPYNEQFF; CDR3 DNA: TGTGCCAGCAGCCAGGGGGTCGGGACAGGGCCCTACAATGAGCAGTTCTTC
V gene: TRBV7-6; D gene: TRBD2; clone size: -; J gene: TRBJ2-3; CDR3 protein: CASSPQLAGGVLDTQYF; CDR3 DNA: TGTGCCAGCAGCCCCCAACTAGCGGGGGGGGTACTGGATACGCAGTATTTT
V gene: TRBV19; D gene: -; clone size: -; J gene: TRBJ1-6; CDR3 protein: CASSGANSPLHF; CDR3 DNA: TGTGCCAGTAGTGGGGCGAATTCACCCCTCCACTTT
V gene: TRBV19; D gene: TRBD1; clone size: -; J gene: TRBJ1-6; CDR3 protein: CASSRRDSSYNSPLHF; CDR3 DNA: TGTGCCAGTAGTCGAAGGGACAGCTCCTATAATTCACCCCTCCACTTT
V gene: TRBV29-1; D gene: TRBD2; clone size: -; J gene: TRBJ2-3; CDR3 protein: CSVDLAGDTDTQYF; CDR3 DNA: TGCAGCGTCGATCTAGCGGGGGACACAGATACGCAGTATTTT
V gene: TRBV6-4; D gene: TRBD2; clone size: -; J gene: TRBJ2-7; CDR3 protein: CASRVDERGWEQYF; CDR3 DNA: TGTGCCAGCAGGGTTGACGAGCGGGGGTGGGAGCAGTACTTC
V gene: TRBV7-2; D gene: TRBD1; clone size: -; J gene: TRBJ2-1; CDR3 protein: CASSSDSPGTGWNEQFF; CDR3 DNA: TGTGCCAGCAGCTCAGACTCCCCCGGGACAGGGTGGAATGAGCAGTTCTTC